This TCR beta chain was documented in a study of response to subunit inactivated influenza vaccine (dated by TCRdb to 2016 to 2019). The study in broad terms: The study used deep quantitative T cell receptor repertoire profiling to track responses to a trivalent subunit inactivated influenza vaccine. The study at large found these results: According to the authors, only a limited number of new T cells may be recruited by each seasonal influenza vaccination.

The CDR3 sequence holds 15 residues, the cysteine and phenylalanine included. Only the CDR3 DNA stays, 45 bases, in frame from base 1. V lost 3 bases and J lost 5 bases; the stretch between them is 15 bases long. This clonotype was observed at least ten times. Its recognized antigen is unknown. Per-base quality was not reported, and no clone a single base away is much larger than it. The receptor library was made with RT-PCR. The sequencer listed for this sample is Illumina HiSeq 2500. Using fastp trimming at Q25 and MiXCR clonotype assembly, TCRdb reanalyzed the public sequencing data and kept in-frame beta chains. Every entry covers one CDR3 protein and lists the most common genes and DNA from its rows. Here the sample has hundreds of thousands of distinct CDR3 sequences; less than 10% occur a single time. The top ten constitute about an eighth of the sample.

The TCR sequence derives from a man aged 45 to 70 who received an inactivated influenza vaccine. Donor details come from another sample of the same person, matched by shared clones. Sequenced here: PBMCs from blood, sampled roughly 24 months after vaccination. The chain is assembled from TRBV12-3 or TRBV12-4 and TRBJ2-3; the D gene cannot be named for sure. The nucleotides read TGTGCCAGCAGTTTTCTGGGGTCCCCACAAGATACGCAGTATTTT. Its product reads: CASSFLGSPQDTQYF.